Listed below are T cell receptor beta chains from one sample, sequenced in a study of shared clonotypes between healthy human individuals. Assay: immunoSEQ multiplex PCR; the TCRdb copy retains only in-frame clones and omits some. The sample contains approximately 2,000,000 clones, around 95% of which appear only once. The sample comprised naive CD8+ T cells from PBMCs. These receptor sequences come from a man younger than 35 in good health. Some clones in this sample may be carry-over from other donors' samples. The CDR3 runs from the conserved cysteine through the conserved F or W. Each record gives: CDR3 length, V gene, D gene, J gene, clone size, CDR3 DNA, CDR3 protein. A D gene is named only where the DNA matches it firmly. Expanded clones are given a class, and other clones once, few, many or no size at all.

CDR3 length: 16
V gene: TRBV28
D gene: TRBD2
J gene: TRBJ2-1
clone size: NA
CDR3 DNA: TGTGCCAGCAGTTCCCCCGGGGAGCGGGGATTCAATGAGCAGTTCTTC
CDR3 protein: CASSSPGERGFNEQFF

CDR3 length: 19
V gene: TRBV7-9
D gene: TRBD2
J gene: TRBJ2-4
clone size: NA
CDR3 DNA: TGTGCCAGCGGGAGCCCGGGACTAGCGGGAGGAATAGCCAAAAACATTCAGTACTTC
CDR3 protein: CASGSPGLAGGIAKNIQYF

CDR3 length: 11
V gene: TRBV28
D gene: NA
J gene: TRBJ1-3
clone size: NA
CDR3 DNA: TGTGCCAGCAGCCAACCGGACACCATATATTTT
CDR3 protein: CASSQPDTIYF

CDR3 length: 15
V gene: TRBV28
D gene: TRBD1
J gene: TRBJ2-3
clone size: NA
CDR3 DNA: TGTGCCAGCAGTATAAGGACAGGGCGGACAGATACGCAGTATTTT
CDR3 protein: CASSIRTGRTDTQYF

CDR3 length: 17
V gene: TRBV5-8
D gene: NA
J gene: TRBJ2-5
clone size: NA
CDR3 DNA: TGTGCCAGCAGCTTGGCCTTGGGGCCTTGGGGGCAAGAGACCCAGTACTTC
CDR3 protein: CASSLALGPWGQETQYF

CDR3 length: 16
V gene: TRBV28
D gene: TRBD1
J gene: TRBJ1-3
clone size: once
CDR3 DNA: TGTGCCAGCAGTTATGGCTTAGGGACAGCCGGAAACACCATATATTTT
CDR3 protein: CASSYGLGTAGNTIYF

CDR3 length: 13
V gene: TRBV28
D gene: NA
J gene: TRBJ1-2
clone size: NA
CDR3 DNA: TGTGCCAGCAGTATGACACTCAACTATGGCTACACCTTC
CDR3 protein: CASSMTLNYGYTF

CDR3 length: 10
V gene: TRBV29-1
D gene: NA
J gene: TRBJ2-3
clone size: NA
CDR3 DNA: TGCAGCACCTTGAGAGATACGCAGTATTTT
CDR3 protein: CSTLRDTQYF

CDR3 length: 13
V gene: TRBV6-6
D gene: NA
J gene: TRBJ1-1
clone size: once
CDR3 DNA: TGTGCCAGCAGTTACCAGGGCGGGACTGAAGCTTTCTTT
CDR3 protein: CASSYQGGTEAFF

CDR3 length: 15
V gene: TRBV6-1
D gene: NA
J gene: TRBJ2-7
clone size: NA
CDR3 DNA: TGTGCCAGCAGACCCCTTCAGGGGGGAAATTACGAGCAGTACTTC
CDR3 protein: CASRPLQGGNYEQYF

CDR3 length: 13
V gene: TRBV6-5
D gene: NA
J gene: TRBJ1-5
clone size: NA
CDR3 DNA: TGTGCCAGCAGTCACAGGGTAGGGCAGCCCCAGCATTTT
CDR3 protein: CASSHRVGQPQHF

CDR3 length: 13
V gene: TRBV19
D gene: NA
J gene: TRBJ2-6
clone size: NA
CDR3 DNA: TGTGCCAGTAGTATAGATGGGGCCAACGTCCTGACTTTC
CDR3 protein: CASSIDGANVLTF

CDR3 length: 15
V gene: TRBV27
D gene: NA
J gene: TRBJ2-6
clone size: NA
CDR3 DNA: TGTGCCAGCAGTTCTCGAGTTCAGAGTTCCAACGTCCTGACTTTC
CDR3 protein: CASSSRVQSSNVLTF

CDR3 length: 16
V gene: TRBV15
D gene: TRBD2
J gene: TRBJ2-3
clone size: NA
CDR3 DNA: TGTGCCACCAGCAGGACTCGGACTAGTCCCACATATACGCAGTATTTT
CDR3 protein: CATSRTRTSPTYTQYF

CDR3 length: 16
V gene: TRBV4-2
D gene: TRBD2
J gene: TRBJ2-7
clone size: NA
CDR3 DNA: TGTGCCAGCAGCCTAGACAGGACTAGCGGGAGGTACGAGCAGTACTTC
CDR3 protein: CASSLDRTSGRYEQYF

CDR3 length: 15
V gene: TRBV5-4
D gene: NA
J gene: TRBJ2-7
clone size: once
CDR3 DNA: TGTGCCAGCAGCCTTAGCGGACTACCCACCTACGAGCAGTACTTC
CDR3 protein: CASSLSGLPTYEQYF

CDR3 length: 15
V gene: TRBV7-9
D gene: TRBD2
J gene: TRBJ2-3
clone size: NA
CDR3 DNA: TGTGCCAGCAGCTTAGTTGGTAGCGGGTCGGGTACGCAGTATTTT
CDR3 protein: CASSLVGSGSGTQYF

CDR3 length: 17
V gene: TRBV30
D gene: NA
J gene: TRBJ2-7
clone size: NA
CDR3 DNA: TGTGCCTGGAGTGTTCCCCCCGACAGATCCCTCTCCTACGAGCAGTACTTC
CDR3 protein: CAWSVPPDRSLSYEQYF

CDR3 length: 19
V gene: TRBV5-7
D gene: TRBD1
J gene: TRBJ2-6
clone size: NA
CDR3 DNA: TGTGCCAGGACGGGACAGGGGACGAGTGGGGGTGTTGGGGCCAACGTCCTGACTTTC
CDR3 protein: CARTGQGTSGGVGANVLTF

CDR3 length: 24
V gene: TRBV29-1
D gene: TRBD2
J gene: TRBJ2-1
clone size: NA
CDR3 DNA: TGCAGCGTTGAATTATCTGAATTTATCCCTCCCGGGACTAGCGGGAGGGCATGGGTCAATGAGCAGTTCTTC
CDR3 protein: CSVELSEFIPPGTSGRAWVNEQFF

CDR3 length: 14
V gene: TRBV10-3
D gene: NA
J gene: TRBJ2-3
clone size: NA
CDR3 DNA: TGTGCCATCAGGGATGTGGGGAGCACAGATACGCAGTATTTT
CDR3 protein: CAIRDVGSTDTQYF

CDR3 length: 14
V gene: TRBV9
D gene: TRBD2
J gene: TRBJ2-5
clone size: once
CDR3 DNA: TGTGCCAGCACCCTAGGAGGGGAGGGAGAGACCCAGTACTTC
CDR3 protein: CASTLGGEGETQYF

CDR3 length: 14
V gene: TRBV5-8
D gene: NA
J gene: TRBJ1-2
clone size: NA
CDR3 DNA: TGTGCCAGCAGCTTGGGCGGGGCAGTCAGGGGCTACACCTTC
CDR3 protein: CASSLGGAVRGYTF

CDR3 length: 14
V gene: TRBV11-1
D gene: TRBD1
J gene: TRBJ2-7
clone size: NA
CDR3 DNA: TGTGCCAGCAGCGTGGGACAGGGGGCTTACGAGCAGTACTTC
CDR3 protein: CASSVGQGAYEQYF

CDR3 length: 16
V gene: TRBV6-5
D gene: NA
J gene: TRBJ2-5
clone size: once
CDR3 DNA: TGTGCCAGCAGTTACTCCGTTATGGGGGTCCAAGAGACCCAGTACTTC
CDR3 protein: CASSYSVMGVQETQYF

CDR3 length: 14
V gene: TRBV27
D gene: NA
J gene: TRBJ1-5
clone size: NA
CDR3 DNA: TGTGCCAGCAGTTTAGGGTTATCGGATCAGCCCCAGCATTTT
CDR3 protein: CASSLGLSDQPQHF

CDR3 length: 15
V gene: TRBV27
D gene: NA
J gene: TRBJ2-2
clone size: NA
CDR3 DNA: TGTGCCAGCACCCTTGGGGCAGGGAACACCGGGGAGCTGTTTTTT
CDR3 protein: CASTLGAGNTGELFF

CDR3 length: 12
V gene: TRBV5-1
D gene: NA
J gene: TRBJ2-7
clone size: NA
CDR3 DNA: TGCGCCAGCAGCGAGGTCAGTAGGGAGCAGTACTTC
CDR3 protein: CASSEVSREQYF

CDR3 length: 13
V gene: TRBV27
D gene: NA
J gene: TRBJ1-1
clone size: NA
CDR3 DNA: TGTGCCAGCAGCCCCGGGGGGTCGCCTGAAGCTTTCTTT
CDR3 protein: CASSPGGSPEAFF

CDR3 length: 15
V gene: TRBV7-9
D gene: NA
J gene: TRBJ2-7
clone size: NA
CDR3 DNA: TGTGCCAGCAGCTTATTGATCAGCGGAGGCTACGAGCAGTACTTC
CDR3 protein: CASSLLISGGYEQYF

CDR3 length: 15
V gene: TRBV7-9
D gene: TRBD2
J gene: TRBJ2-5
clone size: NA
CDR3 DNA: TGTGCCAGCAGCTCAGCCACTAGCGACCAAGAGACCCAGTACTTC
CDR3 protein: CASSSATSDQETQYF

CDR3 length: 14
V gene: TRBV18
D gene: TRBD1
J gene: TRBJ1-4
clone size: NA
CDR3 DNA: TGTGCCAGCTCAACCCGACAGGGTAATGAAAAACTGTTTTTT
CDR3 protein: CASSTRQGNEKLFF

CDR3 length: 14
V gene: TRBV7-6
D gene: TRBD1
J gene: TRBJ1-1
clone size: NA
CDR3 DNA: TGTGCCAGCAGCCCGCGGACAGGGCGGACTGAAGCTTTCTTT
CDR3 protein: CASSPRTGRTEAFF

CDR3 length: 13
V gene: TRBV11-1
D gene: NA
J gene: TRBJ2-5
clone size: NA
CDR3 DNA: TGTGCCAGCAGCTCTGGGCAGGGGCCGACCCAGTACTTC
CDR3 protein: CASSSGQGPTQYF

CDR3 length: 14
V gene: TRBV6-5
D gene: NA
J gene: TRBJ2-7
clone size: NA
CDR3 DNA: TGTGCCAGCAGTTACGCCGACGGGTTATACGAGCAGTACTTC
CDR3 protein: CASSYADGLYEQYF

CDR3 length: 13
V gene: TRBV27
D gene: NA
J gene: TRBJ1-5
clone size: NA
CDR3 DNA: TGTGCCACCGGGGACCGAGCGAATCAGCCCCAGCATTTT
CDR3 protein: CATGDRANQPQHF

CDR3 length: 17
V gene: TRBV7-2
D gene: TRBD2
J gene: TRBJ2-3
clone size: NA
CDR3 DNA: TGTGCCAGCAGCTCCCGCAGCGGGAGGGCATCGGTAGATACGCAGTATTTT
CDR3 protein: CASSSRSGRASVDTQYF

CDR3 length: 14
V gene: TRBV6-5
D gene: TRBD1
J gene: TRBJ2-7
clone size: NA
CDR3 DNA: TGTGCCAGCAGTTTGGGACAGTATACCTACGAGCAGTACTTC
CDR3 protein: CASSLGQYTYEQYF

CDR3 length: 14
V gene: TRBV6-1
D gene: TRBD2
J gene: TRBJ2-7
clone size: NA
CDR3 DNA: TGTGCCAGCAGTGGTTGGGGGGGAGGGTACGAGCAGTACTTC
CDR3 protein: CASSGWGGGYEQYF